One sample yielded the 2 T cell receptor beta chains listed below, sequenced in a study of T cells in Graves' hyperthyroidism and ophthalmopathy. RNA transcripts yielded amplified TCR beta CDR3 regions. TCR CDR3 underwent first-round RT-PCR with the HTBI primer set. TCRdb reanalysed the multiplex PCR reads using MiXCR and keeps one entry per CDR3 protein. This table has some 560,000 distinct CDR3 sequences, approximately 15% appearing once. Sequencing used blood. The receptors stem from a woman aged 40 to 50 with Graves' hyperthyroidism.

About this clonotype itself: A junction end diverges from the germline sequence, so it may reflect a read error. V and J are TRBV3-1 and TRBJ1-3, with D possibly being TRBD1 (5 bases). Germline loops: CDR1 LGHDT, CDR2 YNNKEL (reference sequence). This CDR3 has 17 amino acids. The CDR3 is CASSPVGAGVSGSTIYF. CDR3 coding DNA: TGTGCCAGCAGCCCAGTTGGGGCAGGCGTCTCTGGAAGCACCATATATTTT. Full variable domain (rest looked up from reference TRBV3-1 and TRBJ1-3): DTAVSQTPKYLVTQMGNDKSIKCEQNLGHDTMYWYKQDSKKFLKIMFSYNNKELIINETVPNRFSPKSPDKAHLNLHINSLELGDSAVYFCASSPVGAGVSGSTIYFGEGSWLTVV.

The sample holds many counts of this clonotype. The chain recombines TRBV15 with TRBJ2-3; 8 nucleotides match TRBD1. With 0 bases clipped from V and 4 bases from J, the junction kept 6 bases outside the gene matches. The CDR3 loop spans 16 amino acids. Looked up from germline, CDR1 is LNHNV and CDR2 is YYDKDF (reference sequence). CDR3 amino acids: CATSRDSGQVPDTQYF. In DNA, the CDR3 is TGTGCCACCAGCAGAGATTCGGGACAGGTACCAGATACGCAGTATTTT.